A selection of T cell receptor beta chains follows, all from one sample in a study of blood T cell repertoires in COVID-19. Data came from immunoSEQ multiplex PCR; TCRdb stores just in-frame clones and leaves some out. The sample has 25,000 to 40,000 clones, almost 90% seen once. The sequencing input was peripheral blood. The receptors derive from a human donor with active COVID-19. The donor label of this sample is uncertain. The CDR3 runs from the conserved cysteine through the conserved F or W. The order of the fields is CDR3 length, J gene, clone size, D gene, V gene, CDR3 protein, CDR3 DNA. A D gene is named only where the DNA matches it firmly. Clone sizes are given selectively: once, few, many, or a class where the clone is expanded.

len: 12
j_gene: TRBJ1-2
abundance: NA
d_gene: NA
v_gene: TRBV19
CDR3aa: CASRVGGYGYTF
CDR3nt: TGTGCCAGTAGGGTCGGGGGCTATGGCTACACCTTC

len: 16
j_gene: TRBJ2-1
abundance: NA
d_gene: TRBD2
v_gene: TRBV7-3
CDR3aa: CASSPEAGGPGNEQFF
CDR3nt: TGTGCCAGCAGCCCCGAAGCGGGGGGGCCAGGCAATGAGCAGTTCTTC

len: 16
j_gene: TRBJ2-3
abundance: NA
d_gene: TRBD2
v_gene: TRBV11-2
CDR3aa: CASRSRSGGETDTQYF
CDR3nt: TGTGCCAGCAGATCTCGGTCGGGGGGGGAAACAGATACGCAGTATTTT

len: 15
j_gene: TRBJ1-1
abundance: NA
d_gene: TRBD1
v_gene: TRBV5-1
CDR3aa: CASSLTGGSGTEAFF
CDR3nt: TGCGCCAGCAGCCTGACAGGGGGCTCGGGCACTGAAGCTTTCTTT

len: 16
j_gene: TRBJ2-1
abundance: NA
d_gene: NA
v_gene: TRBV9
CDR3aa: CASSVALGAQDNEQFF
CDR3nt: TGTGCCAGCAGCGTAGCCCTGGGGGCCCAAGACAATGAGCAGTTCTTC

len: 13
j_gene: TRBJ1-1
abundance: NA
d_gene: NA
v_gene: TRBV10-3
CDR3aa: CAINPRGNTEAFF
CDR3nt: TGTGCCATCAATCCCAGGGGGAACACTGAAGCTTTCTTT

len: 15
j_gene: TRBJ1-3
abundance: NA
d_gene: NA
v_gene: TRBV4-3
CDR3aa: CASRESQGSGNTIYF
CDR3nt: TGCGCCAGCAGAGAGTCTCAGGGGTCCGGAAACACCATATATTTT

len: 16
j_gene: TRBJ2-5
abundance: medium-sized
d_gene: NA
v_gene: TRBV6-5
CDR3aa: CASSYFYRGEKETQYF
CDR3nt: TGTGCCAGCAGTTATTTTTATCGGGGAGAGAAAGAGACCCAGTACTTC

len: 14
j_gene: TRBJ2-1
abundance: NA
d_gene: NA
v_gene: TRBV21-1
CDR3aa: CASSKVGGSAEQFF
CDR3nt: TGTGCCAGCAGCAAAGTCGGGGGGTCGGCTGAGCAGTTCTTC

len: 14
j_gene: TRBJ1-2
abundance: NA
d_gene: NA
v_gene: TRBV7-2
CDR3aa: CASSLEFSNYGYTF
CDR3nt: TGTGCCAGCAGCTTAGAATTCTCTAACTATGGCTACACCTTC

len: 17
j_gene: TRBJ2-1
abundance: NA
d_gene: TRBD2
v_gene: TRBV11-2
CDR3aa: CASTQRASGSPRNEQFF
CDR3nt: TGTGCCAGCACCCAGCGGGCTAGCGGGTCCCCTCGGAATGAGCAGTTCTTC

len: 16
j_gene: TRBJ1-5
abundance: NA
d_gene: TRBD1
v_gene: TRBV6-6
CDR3aa: CASSLTGGYSNQPQHF
CDR3nt: TGTGCCAGCAGTCTAACAGGGGGGTATAGCAATCAGCCCCAGCATTTT

len: 14
j_gene: TRBJ1-5
abundance: once
d_gene: NA
v_gene: TRBV6-2/TRBV6-3
CDR3aa: CASSYGQGLVPQHF
CDR3nt: TGTGCCAGCAGTTACGGGCAGGGATTAGTACCCCAGCATTTT

len: 14
j_gene: TRBJ1-1
abundance: NA
d_gene: NA
v_gene: TRBV7-9
CDR3aa: CASSSLFSPPEAFF
CDR3nt: TGTGCCAGCAGCTCATTATTTAGCCCGCCCGAAGCTTTCTTT

len: 16
j_gene: TRBJ2-1
abundance: NA
d_gene: TRBD1
v_gene: TRBV4-3
CDR3aa: CASSQTRDRGNNEQFF
CDR3nt: TGCGCCAGCAGCCAGACCCGGGACAGAGGAAACAATGAGCAGTTCTTC

len: 15
j_gene: TRBJ1-6
abundance: NA
d_gene: NA
v_gene: TRBV6-5
CDR3aa: CASRVQGPDRSPLHF
CDR3nt: TGTGCCAGCAGAGTACAGGGCCCCGATAGGTCACCCCTCCACTTT

len: 14
j_gene: TRBJ1-2
abundance: NA
d_gene: TRBD1
v_gene: TRBV19
CDR3aa: CASSPGQGAGGYTF
CDR3nt: TGTGCCAGTAGTCCGGGACAGGGGGCTGGTGGCTACACCTTC

len: 11
j_gene: TRBJ1-1
abundance: NA
d_gene: NA
v_gene: TRBV14
CDR3aa: CASSQSTEAFF
CDR3nt: TGTGCCAGCAGCCAGAGTACTGAAGCTTTCTTT

len: 15
j_gene: TRBJ2-5
abundance: NA
d_gene: TRBD2
v_gene: TRBV6-2/TRBV6-3
CDR3aa: CASSGLGLEAETQYF
CDR3nt: TGTGCCAGCAGTGGATTGGGACTAGAAGCCGAGACCCAGTACTTC

len: 13
j_gene: TRBJ1-1
abundance: NA
d_gene: NA
v_gene: TRBV6-4
CDR3aa: CASSARRGTEAFF
CDR3nt: TGTGCCAGCAGCGCTCGTAGGGGCACTGAAGCTTTCTTT

len: 11
j_gene: TRBJ2-2
abundance: NA
d_gene: NA
v_gene: TRBV6-1
CDR3aa: CASSARGELFF
CDR3nt: TGTGCCAGCAGCGCTAGGGGGGAGCTGTTTTTT

len: 14
j_gene: TRBJ1-3
abundance: NA
d_gene: NA
v_gene: TRBV7-2
CDR3aa: CASLQALPGNTIYF
CDR3nt: TGTGCCAGCCTCCAGGCTTTACCCGGAAACACCATATATTTT

len: 16
j_gene: TRBJ2-7
abundance: NA
d_gene: TRBD1
v_gene: TRBV25-1
CDR3aa: CASSGAGTGSSYEQYF
CDR3nt: TGTGCCAGCAGTGGGGCCGGGACAGGGAGCTCCTACGAGCAGTACTTC

len: 16
j_gene: TRBJ2-2
abundance: NA
d_gene: NA
v_gene: TRBV6-5
CDR3aa: CASSYLPLPRTGELFF
CDR3nt: TGTGCCAGCAGTTACCTGCCCCTCCCGCGTACCGGGGAGCTGTTTTTT

len: 19
j_gene: TRBJ2-1
abundance: NA
d_gene: TRBD2
v_gene: TRBV4-1
CDR3aa: CASSRRYPKGPGGSNEQFF
CDR3nt: TGCGCCAGCAGCCGGAGATATCCTAAAGGACCGGGGGGAAGCAATGAGCAGTTCTTC

len: 16
j_gene: TRBJ1-1
abundance: once
d_gene: TRBD1
v_gene: TRBV3-1/TRBV3-2
CDR3aa: CASSQRQGERFTEAFF
CDR3nt: TGTGCCAGCAGCCAAAGACAGGGGGAGAGATTCACTGAAGCTTTCTTT

len: 17
j_gene: TRBJ1-1
abundance: NA
d_gene: NA
v_gene: TRBV23-1
CDR3aa: CASSQSLDRHRHTEAFF
CDR3nt: TGCGCCAGCAGTCAGTCTTTAGACAGGCATCGGCACACTGAAGCTTTCTTT

len: 17
j_gene: TRBJ2-3
abundance: NA
d_gene: TRBD1
v_gene: TRBV7-2
CDR3aa: CASSKDRVRVYADTQYF
CDR3nt: TGTGCCAGCAGCAAGGACAGGGTACGGGTCTACGCAGATACGCAGTATTTT

len: 12
j_gene: TRBJ1-5
abundance: few
d_gene: NA
v_gene: TRBV2
CDR3aa: CASRVLSQPQHF
CDR3nt: TGTGCCAGCAGGGTCTTAAGCCAGCCCCAGCATTTT

len: 18
j_gene: TRBJ1-5
abundance: NA
d_gene: TRBD1
v_gene: TRBV6-6
CDR3aa: CASSPNHRGGYSNQPQHF
CDR3nt: TGTGCCAGCAGTCCCAATCACAGGGGCGGTTATAGCAATCAGCCCCAGCATTTT

len: 14
j_gene: TRBJ2-7
abundance: NA
d_gene: NA
v_gene: TRBV7-8
CDR3aa: CASSLVENSYEQYF
CDR3nt: TGTGCCAGCAGCTTGGTCGAGAACTCCTACGAGCAGTACTTC

len: 15
j_gene: TRBJ2-7
abundance: NA
d_gene: NA
v_gene: TRBV6-5
CDR3aa: CASFSPGTPSYEQYF
CDR3nt: TGTGCCAGTTTCAGCCCAGGGACTCCGTCCTACGAGCAGTACTTC

len: 11
j_gene: TRBJ2-3
abundance: NA
d_gene: NA
v_gene: TRBV20-1
CDR3aa: CSATRGDTQYF
CDR3nt: TGCAGTGCTACCAGGGGAGATACGCAGTATTTT

len: 14
j_gene: TRBJ2-5
abundance: NA
d_gene: TRBD1
v_gene: TRBV5-4
CDR3aa: CASSTGQAQETQYF
CDR3nt: TGTGCCAGCAGCACGGGACAGGCCCAAGAGACCCAGTACTTC

len: 15
j_gene: TRBJ1-6
abundance: NA
d_gene: NA
v_gene: TRBV10-3
CDR3aa: CAIRGGERMSSPLHF
CDR3nt: TGTGCCATCAGGGGGGGAGAGAGGATGAGTTCACCCCTCCACTTT

len: 13
j_gene: TRBJ2-1
abundance: NA
d_gene: NA
v_gene: TRBV5-5
CDR3aa: CASSLTRTNEQFF
CDR3nt: TGTGCCAGCAGCCTGACTAGAACCAATGAGCAGTTCTTC

len: 16
j_gene: TRBJ1-2
abundance: NA
d_gene: NA
v_gene: TRBV5-6
CDR3aa: CASSFVDRPSTYGYTF
CDR3nt: TGTGCCAGCAGCTTCGTGGACAGACCCTCAACCTATGGCTACACCTTC

len: 11
j_gene: TRBJ1-2
abundance: once
d_gene: NA
v_gene: TRBV6-2/TRBV6-3
CDR3aa: CASSQGPGYTF
CDR3nt: TGTGCCAGCAGTCAGGGGCCAGGCTACACCTTC

len: 13
j_gene: TRBJ2-7
abundance: NA
d_gene: NA
v_gene: TRBV6-2/TRBV6-3
CDR3aa: CASSYGAFYEQYF
CDR3nt: TGTGCCAGCAGTTACGGGGCTTTCTACGAGCAGTACTTC

len: 14
j_gene: TRBJ2-7
abundance: NA
d_gene: NA
v_gene: TRBV6-2/TRBV6-3
CDR3aa: CASSYSLLVNEQYF
CDR3nt: TGTGCCAGCAGTTACTCACTGCTAGTGAATGAGCAGTACTTC

len: 13
j_gene: TRBJ1-2
abundance: NA
d_gene: NA
v_gene: TRBV6-5
CDR3aa: CASSYSQGHGYTF
CDR3nt: TGTGCCAGCAGTTACTCCCAGGGGCATGGCTACACCTTC